Shown below are 2 T cell receptor beta chains from a single sample sequenced in a study of human T cells and chemical hapten exposure (TCRdb year 2021). The time point tag for this specimen amounts to: pre-sensitization, week 0. The treatment or condition tag for this specimen amounts to: therapeutic diphenylcyclopropenone sensitization with weekly scalp DPC. The method was RACE. Sequencing instrument: NextSeq 500. Through fastp at Q25 and MiXCR, TCRdb rebuilt clones from the public reads, retaining in-frame beta chains. Each CDR3 protein gets just one entry, which takes the most common genes and DNA from the rows behind it. The sample table contains 300,000 to 450,000 distinct CDR3 sequences; only one count was recorded for 5% to 6.5% of them. The top ten hold around 8.8% of the sample. Source: whole blood, taken in connection with sensitization to the hapten diphenylcyclopropenone (DPC). The receptors here all came from a woman younger than 35 with alopecia areata. Some clones in this sample may be carry-over from other donors' samples.

Many counts were recorded for this clonotype. This chain joins TRBV20-1 and TRBJ1-5; 7 bases match TRBD1. Trimming took 6 bases from V and 6 from J; bases not matched to a gene: 11. The CDR3 is made up of 14 amino acids. The germline V gene encodes CDR1 DFQATT and CDR2 SNEGSKA (reference sequence). The CDR3 DNA is TGCAGTGCAGCCCCCGGGACAGTGGGTCAGCCCCAGCATTTT. It yields the protein CSAAPGTVGQPQHF.

This clonotype was counted only a few times. The CDR3 protein is CASSYQRGAQETQYF. CDR3 nucleotide sequence: TGTGCCAGCAGTTACCAGCGGGGGGCTCAAGAGACCCAGTACTTC. This chain uses TRBV27 with TRBJ2-5; 9 bases are a match to TRBD2. CDR1 and CDR2 from the germline V gene are MNHEY and SMNVEV (reference sequence). V lost 4 bases to trimming and J lost 2 bases; unmatched junction nucleotides: 5. CDR3 size: 15 residues.